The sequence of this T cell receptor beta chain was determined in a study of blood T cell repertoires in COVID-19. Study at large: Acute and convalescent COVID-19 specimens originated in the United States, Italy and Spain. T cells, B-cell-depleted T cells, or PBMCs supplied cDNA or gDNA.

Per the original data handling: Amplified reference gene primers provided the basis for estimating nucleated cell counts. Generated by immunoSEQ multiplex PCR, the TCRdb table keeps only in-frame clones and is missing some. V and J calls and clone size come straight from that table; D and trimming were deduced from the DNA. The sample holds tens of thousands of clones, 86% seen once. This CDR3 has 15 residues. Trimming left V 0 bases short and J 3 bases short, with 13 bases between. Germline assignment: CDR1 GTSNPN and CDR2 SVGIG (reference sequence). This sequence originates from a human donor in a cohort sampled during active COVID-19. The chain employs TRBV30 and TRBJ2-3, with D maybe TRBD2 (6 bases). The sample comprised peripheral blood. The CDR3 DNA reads TGTGCCTGGAGTGTACCAGCGGGCTTTACAGATACGCAGTATTTT. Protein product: CAWSVPAGFTDTQYF. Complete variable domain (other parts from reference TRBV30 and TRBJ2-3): SQTIHQWPATLVQPVGSPLSLECTVEGTSNPNLYWYRQAAGRGLQLLFYSVGIGQISSEVPQNLSASRPQDRQFILSSKKLLLSDSGFYLCAWSVPAGFTDTQYFGPGTRLTVL.